This TCR beta chain is drawn from a study of identical twins' blood T cells. Whole-study findings and limits: Twins shared more top CDR3 clonotypes than unrelated donors did.

One entry per CDR3 protein results from TCRdb running MiXCR on the 5' RACE reads. The top ten clones hold 6.1% of a sample with hundreds of thousands of distinct CDR3 sequences, 28% of them seen once. As for this clonotype: Its target is not known. A much larger clone lies one base from this, so it may be a read error.

Germline assignment: CDR1 SQVTM and CDR2 ANQGSEA. V was cut by 7 bases and J by 2 bases, with 19 bases left in between. The length of the CDR3 is 15 residues. The sample consisted of PBMCs. The sequence came from a woman aged 18 to 55 in good health. The chain couples TRBV29-1 to TRBJ2-3; D possibly corresponds to TRBD1 (5 bases). Here the CDR3 DNA reads TGCAGCGCATGTACAGGTTCTTCTAACACAGATACGCAGTATTTT. Its translation: CSACTGSSNTDTQYF.